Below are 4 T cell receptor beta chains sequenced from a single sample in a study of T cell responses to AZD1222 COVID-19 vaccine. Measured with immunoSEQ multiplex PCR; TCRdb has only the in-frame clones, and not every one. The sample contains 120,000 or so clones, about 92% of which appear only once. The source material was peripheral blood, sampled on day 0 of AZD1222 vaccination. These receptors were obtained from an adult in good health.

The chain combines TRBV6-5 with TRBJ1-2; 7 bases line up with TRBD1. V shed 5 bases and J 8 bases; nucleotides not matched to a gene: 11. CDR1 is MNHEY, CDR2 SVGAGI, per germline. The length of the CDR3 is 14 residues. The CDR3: CASSKGQQLGGYTF. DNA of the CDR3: TGTGCCAGCAGTAAGGGACAGCAGCTGGGGGGCTACACCTTC.

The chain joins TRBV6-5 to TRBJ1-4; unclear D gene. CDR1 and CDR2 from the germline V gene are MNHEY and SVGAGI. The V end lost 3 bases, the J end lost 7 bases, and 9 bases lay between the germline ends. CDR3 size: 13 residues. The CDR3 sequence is CASSYSLREKLFF. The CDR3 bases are TGTGCCAGCAGTTATTCACTGCGTGAAAAACTGTTTTTT.

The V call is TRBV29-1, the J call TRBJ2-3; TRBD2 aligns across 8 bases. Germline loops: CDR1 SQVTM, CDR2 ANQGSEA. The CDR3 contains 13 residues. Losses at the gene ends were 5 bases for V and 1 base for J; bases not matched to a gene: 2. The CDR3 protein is CSVPGLGTDTQYF. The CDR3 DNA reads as TGCAGCGTTCCGGGACTAGGCACAGATACGCAGTATTTT.

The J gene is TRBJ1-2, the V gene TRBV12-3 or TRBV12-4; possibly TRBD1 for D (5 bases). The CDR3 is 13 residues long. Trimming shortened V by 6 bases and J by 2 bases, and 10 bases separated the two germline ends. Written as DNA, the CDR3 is TGTGCCAGCAGGCCGACAGAGAACTATGGCTACACCTTC. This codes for CASRPTENYGYTF.